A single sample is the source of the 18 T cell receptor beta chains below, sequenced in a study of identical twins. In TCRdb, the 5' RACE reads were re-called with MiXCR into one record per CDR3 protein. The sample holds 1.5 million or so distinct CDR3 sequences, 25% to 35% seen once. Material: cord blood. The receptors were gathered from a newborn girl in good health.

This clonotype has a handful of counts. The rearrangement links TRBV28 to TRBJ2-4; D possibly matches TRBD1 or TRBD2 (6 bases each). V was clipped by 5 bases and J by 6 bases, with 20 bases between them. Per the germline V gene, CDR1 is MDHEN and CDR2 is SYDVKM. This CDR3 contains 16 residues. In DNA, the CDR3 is TGTGCCAGCAGTCCCGACCGTGGGGGGCAGGCAAACATTCAGTACTTC. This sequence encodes CASSPDRGGQANIQYF.

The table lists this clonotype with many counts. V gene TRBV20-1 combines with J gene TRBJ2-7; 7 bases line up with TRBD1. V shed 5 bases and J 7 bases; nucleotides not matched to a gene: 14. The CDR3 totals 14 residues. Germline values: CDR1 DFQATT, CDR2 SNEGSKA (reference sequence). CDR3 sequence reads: CSALLMDRLEEQYF. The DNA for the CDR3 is TGCAGTGCTCTCCTAATGGACAGGTTGGAAGAGCAGTACTTC.

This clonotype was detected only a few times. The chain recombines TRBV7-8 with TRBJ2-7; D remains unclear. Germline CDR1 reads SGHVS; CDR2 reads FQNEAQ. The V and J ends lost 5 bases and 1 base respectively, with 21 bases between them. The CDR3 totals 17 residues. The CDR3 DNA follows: TGTGCCAGCAGCCCCCCCTTTTACGGTTTGAGGTCCTACGAGCAGTACTTC. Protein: CASSPPFYGLRSYEQYF.

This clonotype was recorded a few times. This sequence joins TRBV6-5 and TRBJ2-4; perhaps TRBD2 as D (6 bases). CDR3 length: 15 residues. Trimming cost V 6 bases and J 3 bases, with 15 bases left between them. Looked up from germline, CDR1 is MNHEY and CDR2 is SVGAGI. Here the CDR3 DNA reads TGTGCCAGCAGCAAAGACAGACTAGTCAAAAACATTCAGTACTTC. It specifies CASSKDRLVKNIQYF.

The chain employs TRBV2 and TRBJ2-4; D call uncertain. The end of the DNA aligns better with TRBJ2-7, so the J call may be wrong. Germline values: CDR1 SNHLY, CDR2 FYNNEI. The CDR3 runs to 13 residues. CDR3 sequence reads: CASSEVGIYEQYF. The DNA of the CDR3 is TGTGCCAGCAGTGAGGTAGGGATTTACGAGCAGTACTTC.

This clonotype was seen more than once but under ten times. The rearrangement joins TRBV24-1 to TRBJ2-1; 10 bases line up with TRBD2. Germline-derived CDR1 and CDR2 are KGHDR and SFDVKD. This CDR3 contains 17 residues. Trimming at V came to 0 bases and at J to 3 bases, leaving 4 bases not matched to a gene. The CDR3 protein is CATSDLPPSGSYNEQFF. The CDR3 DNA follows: TGTGCCACCAGTGATTTGCCTCCTAGCGGGAGCTACAATGAGCAGTTCTTC.

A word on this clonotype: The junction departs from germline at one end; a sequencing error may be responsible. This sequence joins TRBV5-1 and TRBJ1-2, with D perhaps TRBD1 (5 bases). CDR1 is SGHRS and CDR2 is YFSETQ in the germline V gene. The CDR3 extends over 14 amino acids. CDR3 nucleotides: TGCGTCAGCAGCTTGGTTCAGGGCGACTATGGCTACACCTTC. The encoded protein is CVSSLVQGDYGYTF.

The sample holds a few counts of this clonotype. The CDR3 sequence: CASSLRRAGADTQYF. The CDR3 DNA reads TGTGCCAGCAGCCTCCGACGGGCTGGCGCAGATACGCAGTATTTT. The gene calls are TRBV7-8 and TRBJ2-3; no reliable D call. The CDR3 loop spans 15 amino acids. V dropped 5 bases and J dropped 4 bases, with 16 bases sitting between them. Germline CDR1 reads SGHVS; CDR2 reads FQNEAQ. The full variable domain, completed using reference TRBV7-8 and TRBJ2-3, is GAGVSQSPRYKVAKRGQDVALRCDPISGHVSLFWYQQALGQGPEFLTYFQNEAQLDKSGLPSDRFFAERPEGSVSTLKIQRTQQEDSAVYLCASSLRRAGADTQYFGPGTRLTVL.

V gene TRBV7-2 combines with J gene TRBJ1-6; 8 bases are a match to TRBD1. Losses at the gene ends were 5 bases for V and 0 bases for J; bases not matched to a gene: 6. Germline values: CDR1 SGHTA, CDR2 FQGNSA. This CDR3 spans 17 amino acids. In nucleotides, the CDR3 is TGTGCCAGCAGCCGACGGGACAGGAGCTCCTATAATTCACCCCTCCACTTT. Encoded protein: CASSRRDRSSYNSPLHF.

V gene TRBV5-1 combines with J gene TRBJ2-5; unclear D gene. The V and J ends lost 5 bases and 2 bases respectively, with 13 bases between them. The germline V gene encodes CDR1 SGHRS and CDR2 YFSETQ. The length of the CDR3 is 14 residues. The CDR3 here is CASRLSGLQETQYF. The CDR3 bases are TGCGCCAGCAGATTAAGTGGGCTACAAGAGACCCAGTACTTC.

The CDR3 loop reads CSARDLLGEETQYF. The CDR3 DNA sequence: TGCAGTGCTAGAGACTTACTAGGGGAAGAGACCCAGTACTTC. The genes are TRBV20-1 and TRBJ2-5; D possibly matches TRBD1 or TRBD2 (5 bases each). This CDR3 comprises 14 residues. The V and J ends lost 0 bases and 3 bases respectively, with 11 bases between them. CDR1 and CDR2 from the germline V gene are DFQATT and SNEGSKA (reference sequence).

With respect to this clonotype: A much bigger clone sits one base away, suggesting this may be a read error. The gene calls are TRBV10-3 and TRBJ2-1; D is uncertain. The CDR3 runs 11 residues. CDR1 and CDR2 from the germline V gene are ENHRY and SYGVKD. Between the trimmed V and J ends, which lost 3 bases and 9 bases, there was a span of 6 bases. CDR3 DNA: TGTGCCATCAGTGACCCCGCTGAGCAGTTCTTC. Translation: CAISDPAEQFF.

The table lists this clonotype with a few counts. CDR3 coding DNA: TGCGCCAGCAGCTTGGACCTCGAGCAGTTCTTC. The encoded protein is CASSLDLEQFF. This chain uses TRBV5-1 with TRBJ2-1; D uncertain. The CDR3 spans 11 residues. CDR1 and CDR2 (germline): SGHRS, YFSETQ. V lost 0 bases and J 10 bases, leaving 5 bases between the germline ends.

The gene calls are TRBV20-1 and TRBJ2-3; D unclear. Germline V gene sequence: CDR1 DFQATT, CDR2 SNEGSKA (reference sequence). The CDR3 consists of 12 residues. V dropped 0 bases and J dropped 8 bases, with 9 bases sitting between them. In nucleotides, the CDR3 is TGCAGTGCTAGAGATCTTAGTGGTACGCAGTATTTT. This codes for CSARDLSGTQYF.

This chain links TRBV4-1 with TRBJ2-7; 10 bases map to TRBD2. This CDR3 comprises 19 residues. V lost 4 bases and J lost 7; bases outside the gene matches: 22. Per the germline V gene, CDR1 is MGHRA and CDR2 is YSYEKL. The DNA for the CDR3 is TGCGCCAGCAGCCGCGCGGTCCTAGCGGGAGAAAGGAACTACAATGAGCAGTACTTC. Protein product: CASSRAVLAGERNYNEQYF.

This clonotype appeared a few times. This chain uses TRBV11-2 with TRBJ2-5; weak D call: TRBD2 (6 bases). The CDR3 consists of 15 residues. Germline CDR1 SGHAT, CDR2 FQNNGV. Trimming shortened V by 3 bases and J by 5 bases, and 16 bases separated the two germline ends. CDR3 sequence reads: CASSFPESGGETQYF. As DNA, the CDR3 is TGTGCCAGCAGCTTCCCCGAAAGTGGGGGGGAGACCCAGTACTTC. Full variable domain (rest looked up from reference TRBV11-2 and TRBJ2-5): EAGVAQSPRYKIIEKRQSVAFWCNPISGHATLYWYQQILGQGPKLLIQFQNNGVVDDSQLPKDRFSAERLKGVDSTLKIQPAKLEDSAVYLCASSFPESGGETQYFGPGTRLLVL.

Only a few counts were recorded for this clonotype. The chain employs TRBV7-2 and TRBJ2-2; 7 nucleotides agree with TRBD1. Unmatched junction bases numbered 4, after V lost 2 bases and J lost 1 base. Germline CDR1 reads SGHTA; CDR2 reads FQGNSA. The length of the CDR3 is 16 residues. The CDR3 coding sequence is TGTGCCAGCAGCTTAACCGGGACAGTGAACACCGGGGAGCTGTTTTTT. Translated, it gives CASSLTGTVNTGELFF.

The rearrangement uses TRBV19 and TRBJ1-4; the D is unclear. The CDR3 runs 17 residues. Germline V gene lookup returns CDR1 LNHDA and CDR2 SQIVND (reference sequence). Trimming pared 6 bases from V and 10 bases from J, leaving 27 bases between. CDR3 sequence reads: CASSHIDRGYVSGKLFF. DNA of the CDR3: TGTGCCAGTAGCCATATAGACCGAGGGTATGTTAGTGGAAAACTGTTTTTT.